The 3 T cell receptor beta chains in this list originate from one sample, sequenced in a study of shared clonotypes between healthy human individuals. The data were produced by immunoSEQ multiplex PCR, yet TCRdb's version contains in-frame clones alone and is incomplete. This table has about 1.5 million clones, approximately 98% appearing once. The sequenced material came from naive CD4+ T cells sorted from blood. Indicated subset: CD45RA+ positively selected. Receptor source: a man between 25 and 39 years old in good health.

This clone appeared once. V gene TRBV7-2 combines with J gene TRBJ1-5; D is unclear. Per germline, CDR1 SGHTA and CDR2 FQGNSA. This CDR3 comprises 13 residues. V dropped 1 base and J dropped 5 bases, with 6 bases sitting between them. CDR3 nucleotide sequence: TGTGCCAGCAGCTTAGAGAGCCATCAGCCCCAGCATTTT. Translated: CASSLESHQPQHF.

This clone was seen once. The chain uses TRBV18 and TRBJ1-5; 9 bases align to TRBD1. The CDR3 sequence is 15 residues long. Germline CDR1 and CDR2: KGHSH and LQKENI. The J segment lost 6 bases and the V segment lost 3 bases, leaving 6 bases of the junction unmatched. The CDR3 coding sequence is TGTGCCAGCTCACCGATCGGGACAGGGTCTCAGCCCCAGCATTTT. It translates to CASSPIGTGSQPQHF.

This clone was found once. The same CDR3 is also encoded by other DNA sequences in this sample. CDR3 sequence (DNA): TGTGCCAGCAGCTTGGGAGGCAACTATGGCTACACCTTC. It specifies CASSLGGNYGYTF. The chain joins TRBV5-4 to TRBJ1-2; D not resolved. The CDR3 has 13 residues. Between the trimmed V and J ends, which lost 0 bases and 2 bases, there was a span of 5 bases. Per the germline V gene, CDR1 is SGHNT and CDR2 is YYREEE (reference sequence).